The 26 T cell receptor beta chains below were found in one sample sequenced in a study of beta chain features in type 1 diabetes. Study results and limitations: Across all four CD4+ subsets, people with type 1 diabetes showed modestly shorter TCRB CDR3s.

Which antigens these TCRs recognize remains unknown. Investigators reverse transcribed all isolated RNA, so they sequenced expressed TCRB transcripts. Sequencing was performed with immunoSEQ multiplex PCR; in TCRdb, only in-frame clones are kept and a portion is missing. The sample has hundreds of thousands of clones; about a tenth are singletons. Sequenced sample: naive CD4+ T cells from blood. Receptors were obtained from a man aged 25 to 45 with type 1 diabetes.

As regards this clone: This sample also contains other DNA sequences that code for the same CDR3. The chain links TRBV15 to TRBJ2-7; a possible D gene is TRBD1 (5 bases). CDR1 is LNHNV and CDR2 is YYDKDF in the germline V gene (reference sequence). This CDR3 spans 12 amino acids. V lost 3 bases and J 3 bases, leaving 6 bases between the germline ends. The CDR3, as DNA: TGTGCCACCAGCAGGCAGGGCTACGAGCAGTACTTC. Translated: CATSRQGYEQYF.

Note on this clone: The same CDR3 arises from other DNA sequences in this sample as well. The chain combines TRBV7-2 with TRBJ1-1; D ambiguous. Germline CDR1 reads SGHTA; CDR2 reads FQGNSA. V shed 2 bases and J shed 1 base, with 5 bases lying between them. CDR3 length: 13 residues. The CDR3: CASSLTRNTEAFF. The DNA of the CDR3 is TGTGCCAGCAGCTTAACTCGGAACACTGAAGCTTTCTTT.

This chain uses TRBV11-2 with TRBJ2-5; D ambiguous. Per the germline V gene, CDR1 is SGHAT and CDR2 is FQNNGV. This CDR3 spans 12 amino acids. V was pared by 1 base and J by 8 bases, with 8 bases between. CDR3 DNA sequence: TGTGCCAGCAGCTTAGGAGGTCCAACCCAGTACTTC. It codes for CASSLGGPTQYF.

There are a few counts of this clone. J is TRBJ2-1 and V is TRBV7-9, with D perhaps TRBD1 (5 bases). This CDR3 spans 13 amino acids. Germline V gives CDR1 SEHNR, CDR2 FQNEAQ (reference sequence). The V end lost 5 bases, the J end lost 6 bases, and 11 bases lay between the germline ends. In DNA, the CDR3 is TGTGCCAGCAGCACTCATGGGGCCAATGAGCAGTTCTTC. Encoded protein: CASSTHGANEQFF.

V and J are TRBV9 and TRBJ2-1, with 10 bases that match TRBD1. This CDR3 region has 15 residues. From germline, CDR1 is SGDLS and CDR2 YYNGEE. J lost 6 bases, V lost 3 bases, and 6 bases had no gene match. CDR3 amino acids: CASSGQGAPPNEQFF. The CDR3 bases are TGTGCCAGCAGCGGACAGGGGGCGCCCCCCAATGAGCAGTTCTTC.

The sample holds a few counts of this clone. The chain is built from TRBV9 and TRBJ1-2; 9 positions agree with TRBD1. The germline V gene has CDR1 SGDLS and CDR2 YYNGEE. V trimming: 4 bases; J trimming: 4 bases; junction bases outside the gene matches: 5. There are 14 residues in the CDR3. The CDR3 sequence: CASSRTGGVYGYTF. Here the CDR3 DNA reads TGTGCCAGCAGCCGAACAGGGGGCGTCTATGGCTACACCTTC.

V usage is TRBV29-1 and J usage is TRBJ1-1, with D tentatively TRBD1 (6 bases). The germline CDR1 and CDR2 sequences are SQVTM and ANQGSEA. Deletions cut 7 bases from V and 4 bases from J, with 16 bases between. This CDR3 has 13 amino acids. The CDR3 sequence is CSATGPPATEAFF. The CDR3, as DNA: TGCAGCGCAACAGGGCCCCCCGCCACTGAAGCTTTCTTT.

The CDR3 reads CASSVGPLGFQETQYF. The CDR3 DNA follows: TGTGCCAGCAGCGTAGGACCATTGGGCTTCCAAGAGACCCAGTACTTC. This chain uses TRBV9 with TRBJ2-5, with no clear D. This CDR3 is 16 amino acids long. Trimming cost V 0 bases and J 1 base, with 13 bases left between them. CDR1 is SGDLS, CDR2 YYNGEE, per germline.

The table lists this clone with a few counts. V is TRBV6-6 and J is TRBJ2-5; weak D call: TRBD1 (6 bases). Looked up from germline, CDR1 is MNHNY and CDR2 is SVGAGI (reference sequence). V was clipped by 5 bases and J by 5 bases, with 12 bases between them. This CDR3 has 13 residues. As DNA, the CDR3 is TGTGCCAGCAGTCCCCCAGGGGAGGAGACCCAGTACTTC. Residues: CASSPPGEETQYF.

As DNA, the CDR3 is TGTGCCAGCAGCGTAGCAGCAGGGCCTGGGACAGGTAATCCAGATACGCAGTATTTT. Translation gives CASSVAAGPGTGNPDTQYF. This chain links TRBV9 with TRBJ2-3, with TRBD1 matching over 8 bases. The CDR3 spans 19 residues. Trimming removed 0 bases from V and 4 bases from J; junction bases left unmatched: 16. Germline lookup yields CDR1 SGDLS and CDR2 YYNGEE.

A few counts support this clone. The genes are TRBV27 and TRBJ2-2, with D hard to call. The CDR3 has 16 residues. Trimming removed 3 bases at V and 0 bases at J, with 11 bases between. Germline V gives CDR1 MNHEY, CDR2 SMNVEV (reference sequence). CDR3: CASSFSSFANTGELFF. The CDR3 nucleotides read TGTGCCAGCAGTTTTAGCAGCTTCGCGAACACCGGGGAGCTGTTTTTT.

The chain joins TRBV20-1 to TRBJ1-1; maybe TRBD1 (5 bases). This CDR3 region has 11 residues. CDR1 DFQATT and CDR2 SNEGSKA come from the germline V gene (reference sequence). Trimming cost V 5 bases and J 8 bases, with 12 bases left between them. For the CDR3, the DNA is TGCAGTGCTCGCAGGGAAACAGAAGCTTTCTTT. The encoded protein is CSARRETEAFF.

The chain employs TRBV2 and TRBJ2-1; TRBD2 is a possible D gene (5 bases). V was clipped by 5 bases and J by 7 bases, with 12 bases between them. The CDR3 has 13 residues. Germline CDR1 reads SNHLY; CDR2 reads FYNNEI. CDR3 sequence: CASSFQEENEQFF. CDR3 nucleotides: TGTGCCAGCAGTTTCCAGGAGGAGAATGAGCAGTTCTTC.

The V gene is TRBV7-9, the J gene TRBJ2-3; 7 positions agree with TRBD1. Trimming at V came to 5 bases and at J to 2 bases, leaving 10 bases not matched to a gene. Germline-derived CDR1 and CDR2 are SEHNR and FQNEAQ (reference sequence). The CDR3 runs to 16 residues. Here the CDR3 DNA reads TGTGCCAGCAGCCCCCCTCCGGGACAGATCACAGATACGCAGTATTTT. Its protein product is CASSPPPGQITDTQYF.

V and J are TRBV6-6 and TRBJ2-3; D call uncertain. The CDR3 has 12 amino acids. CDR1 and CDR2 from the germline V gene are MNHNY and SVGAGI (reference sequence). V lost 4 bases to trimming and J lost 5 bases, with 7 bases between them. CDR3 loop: CASSSWRDTQYF. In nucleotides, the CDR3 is TGTGCCAGCAGTTCCTGGAGAGATACGCAGTATTTT.

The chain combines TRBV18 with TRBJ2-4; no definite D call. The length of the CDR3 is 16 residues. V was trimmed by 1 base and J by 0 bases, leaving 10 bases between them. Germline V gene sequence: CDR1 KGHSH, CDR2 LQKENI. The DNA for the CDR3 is TGTGCCAGCTCACCACGAGGTACCCTAGCCAAAAACATTCAGTACTTC. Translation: CASSPRGTLAKNIQYF.

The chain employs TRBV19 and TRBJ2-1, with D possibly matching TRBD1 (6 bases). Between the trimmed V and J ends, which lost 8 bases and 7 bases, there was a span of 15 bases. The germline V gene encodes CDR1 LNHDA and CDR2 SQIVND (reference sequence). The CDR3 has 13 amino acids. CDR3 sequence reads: CASQISGENEQFF. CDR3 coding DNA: TGTGCCAGTCAAATTTCAGGGGAGAATGAGCAGTTCTTC. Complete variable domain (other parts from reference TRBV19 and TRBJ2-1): DGGITQSPKYLFRKEGQNVTLSCEQNLNHDAMYWYRQDPGQGLRLIYYSQIVNDFQKGDIAEGYSVSREKKESFPLTVTSAQKNPTAFYLCASQISGENEQFFGPGTRLTVL.

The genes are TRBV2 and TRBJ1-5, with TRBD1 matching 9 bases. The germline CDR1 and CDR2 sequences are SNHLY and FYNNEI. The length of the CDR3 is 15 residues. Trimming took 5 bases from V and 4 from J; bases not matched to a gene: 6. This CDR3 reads CASSQDRGMNQPQHF. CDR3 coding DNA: TGTGCCAGCAGTCAGGACAGGGGAATGAATCAGCCCCAGCATTTT.

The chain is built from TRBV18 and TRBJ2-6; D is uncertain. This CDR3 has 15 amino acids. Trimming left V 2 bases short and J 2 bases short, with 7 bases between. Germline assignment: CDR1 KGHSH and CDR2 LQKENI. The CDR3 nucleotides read TGTGCCAGCTCACCAGTAGATGCTGGGGCCAACGTCCTGACTTTC. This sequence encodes CASSPVDAGANVLTF.

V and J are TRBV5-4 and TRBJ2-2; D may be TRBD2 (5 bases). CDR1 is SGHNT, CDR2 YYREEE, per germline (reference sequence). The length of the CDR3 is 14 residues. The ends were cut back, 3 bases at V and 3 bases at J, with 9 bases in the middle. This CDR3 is CASSWTLDTGELFF. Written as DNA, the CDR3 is TGTGCCAGCAGCTGGACTCTGGACACCGGGGAGCTGTTTTTT.

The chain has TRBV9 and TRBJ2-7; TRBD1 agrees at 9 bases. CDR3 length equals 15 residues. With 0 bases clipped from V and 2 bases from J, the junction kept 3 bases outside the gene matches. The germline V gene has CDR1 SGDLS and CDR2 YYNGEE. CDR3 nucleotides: TGTGCCAGCAGCGTAGCGGGACAGGGTACCTACGAGCAGTACTTC. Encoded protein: CASSVAGQGTYEQYF.

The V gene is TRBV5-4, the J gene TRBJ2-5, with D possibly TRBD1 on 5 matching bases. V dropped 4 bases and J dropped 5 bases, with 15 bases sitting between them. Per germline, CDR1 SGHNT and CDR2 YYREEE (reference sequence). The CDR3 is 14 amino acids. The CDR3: CASSVWEGVETQYF. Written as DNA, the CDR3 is TGTGCCAGCAGCGTCTGGGAAGGGGTGGAGACCCAGTACTTC.

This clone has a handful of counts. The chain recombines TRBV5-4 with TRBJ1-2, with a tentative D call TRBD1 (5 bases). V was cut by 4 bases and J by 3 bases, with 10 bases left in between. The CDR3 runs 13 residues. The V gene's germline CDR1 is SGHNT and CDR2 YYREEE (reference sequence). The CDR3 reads CASSPRVDYGYTF. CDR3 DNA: TGTGCCAGCAGCCCCAGGGTGGACTATGGCTACACCTTC. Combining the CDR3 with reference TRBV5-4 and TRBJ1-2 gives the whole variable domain ETGVTQSPTHLIKTRGQQVTLRCSSQSGHNTVSWYQQALGQGPQFIFQYYREEENGRGNFPPRFSGLQFPNYSSELNVNALELDDSALYLCASSPRVDYGYTFGSGTRLTVV.

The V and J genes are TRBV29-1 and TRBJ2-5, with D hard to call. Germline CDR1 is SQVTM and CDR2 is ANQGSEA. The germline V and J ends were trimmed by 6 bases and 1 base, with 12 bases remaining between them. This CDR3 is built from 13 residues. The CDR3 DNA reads TGCAGCGTAGCTCCCGGGTCCCAAGAGACCCAGTACTTC. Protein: CSVAPGSQETQYF.

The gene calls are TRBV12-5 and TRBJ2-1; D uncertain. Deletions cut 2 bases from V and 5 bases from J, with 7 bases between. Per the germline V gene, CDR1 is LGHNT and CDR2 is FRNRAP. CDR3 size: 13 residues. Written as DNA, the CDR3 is TGTGCTAGTGGTTTGACTTCCAACAATGAGCAGTTCTTC. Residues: CASGLTSNNEQFF.

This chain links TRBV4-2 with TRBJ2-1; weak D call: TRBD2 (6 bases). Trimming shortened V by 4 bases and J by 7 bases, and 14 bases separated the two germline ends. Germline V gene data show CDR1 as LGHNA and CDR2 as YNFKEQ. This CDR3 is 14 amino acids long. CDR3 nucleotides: TGTGCCAGCAGCCGTTCGGGGGTAGAGAATGAGCAGTTCTTC. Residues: CASSRSGVENEQFF.